A single T cell receptor beta chain is shown here with its context. Its antigen is as yet unknown. This record belongs to a study of persistence of HIV-infected CD4 T cells. Stimulation used approximately 9.5 ug/mL lysate from CMV-infected fibroblasts. CD40L-negative CD69-negative CD45RO-high memory CD4+ T cells were sorted as populations depleted of antigen-responding cells. CD4+ T cell counts exceeded 400 cells/uL; CMV serology was positive. A roughly 20-hour stimulation of CD8-depleted PBMCs used anti-CD28/CD49d costimulation, CD40-blocking antibody and enfuvirtide. V shed 5 bases and J 5 bases; nucleotides not matched to a gene: 6. Germline V gene lookup returns CDR1 SGHTA and CDR2 FQGNSA. CDR3 length: 15 amino acids. The libraries were made with immunoSEQ version 4 in survey mode. Only in-frame clones appear in the TCRdb table, and some are missing; sequencing was by immunoSEQ multiplex PCR. The sample lists 50,000 or so clones, approximately 72% occurring once.

This chain uses TRBV7-2 with TRBJ1-6, with 7 bases lining up with TRBD1. Material: CD4+ T cells sorted from PBMCs after approximately 19-hour stimulation, obtained from a patient who received antiretroviral therapy. The clonotype was recovered from an adult man with HIV who was CMV-seropositive. CDR3 bases: TGTGCCAGCAGCGCACACAGGGGCAATAATTCACCCCTCCACTTT. Translated, it gives CASSAHRGNNSPLHF.